Below, 24 T cell receptor beta chains from the same sample are listed, as sequenced in a study of T cells in localized non-small cell lung cancer. The table came from immunoSEQ multiplex PCR; TCRdb's copy has only in-frame clones and leaves some out. The sample records fewer than 15,000 clones, under 30% being singletons. This specimen was lung tumor tissue, taken before any cancer treatment. These receptor sequences come from a female donor older than 55 with stage I lung adenocarcinoma.

This clone was counted at least ten times. This rearrangement joins TRBV1 to TRBJ2-1; the table's TRBD1 call for D was not verified on the DNA. TRBV1 is a pseudogene. CDR3 length: 16 amino acids. The CDR3 nucleotides are TGCGCCAGCAGCCATCTCCGGGACACCGGCTACAATGAGCAGTTCTTC. It encodes CASSHLRDTGYNEQFF.

This clone has just one count. The chain employs TRBV15 and TRBJ1-2; D is ambiguous. Trimming cost V 0 bases and J 4 bases, with 15 bases left between them. Germline V gives CDR1 LNHNV, CDR2 YYDKDF (reference sequence). This CDR3 is 16 amino acids long. The CDR3 protein is CATSRDRRGNLYGYTF. CDR3 in DNA: TGTGCCACCAGCAGAGATCGGAGAGGGAACCTCTATGGCTACACCTTC.

There are a few counts of this clone. The gene calls are TRBV30 and TRBJ2-3, with 7 bases identical to TRBD2. CDR1 and CDR2 from the germline V gene are GTSNPN and SVGIG (reference sequence). This CDR3 comprises 13 residues. V was clipped by 8 bases and J by 5 bases; unmatched bases: 10. CDR3 sequence (DNA): TGTGCCGACCCCCAAGCGGGATTAGATACGCAGTATTTT. Its translation is CADPQAGLDTQYF. The entire variable domain, with the rest obtained from reference TRBV30 and TRBJ2-3, is as follows: SQTIHQWPATLVQPVGSPLSLECTVEGTSNPNLYWYRQAAGRGLQLLFYSVGIGQISSEVPQNLSASRPQDRQFILSSKKLLLSDSGFYLCADPQAGLDTQYFGPGTRLTVL.

The J gene is TRBJ2-3, the V gene TRBV9, with a tentative D call TRBD2 (6 bases). Germline-derived CDR1 and CDR2 are SGDLS and YYNGEE. V lost 5 bases to trimming and J lost 1 base, with 11 bases between them. This CDR3 is built from 14 residues. Here the CDR3 reads CASSGTGGTDTQYF. CDR3 bases: TGTGCCAGCAGTGGGACGGGAGGCACAGATACGCAGTATTTT.

The chain joins TRBV14 to TRBJ1-1, with no clear D. Germline V gene data show CDR1 as SGHDN and CDR2 as FVKESK. The CDR3 sequence is 12 residues long. V lost 4 bases, J lost 3 bases, and 6 bases lay in between. For the CDR3, the DNA is TGTGCCAGCAGCCGGGTTGACACTGAAGCTTTCTTT. Translated: CASSRVDTEAFF.

This clone was observed at least ten times. This chain connects TRBV6-8 to TRBJ1-2, with D maybe TRBD1 (6 bases). The CDR3 totals 16 residues. The V gene lost 0 bases and the J gene lost 0 bases, with 11 bases spanning the gap. Germline CDR1 is MNHGY and CDR2 is SAAAGT. In DNA form, the CDR3 reads TGTGCCAGCAGTTACTCGAGCGCAGGGGCTAACTATGGCTACACCTTC. Amino acid sequence: CASSYSSAGANYGYTF.

The CDR3 loop is CSVVTGVDYGYTF. The CDR3 DNA reads TGCAGCGTTGTTACAGGGGTAGACTATGGCTACACCTTC. The chain recombines TRBV29-1 with TRBJ1-2, with 7 bases aligning to TRBD1. Trimming removed 4 bases from V and 3 bases from J; junction bases left unmatched: 5. CDR1 is SQVTM, CDR2 ANQGSEA, per germline. This CDR3 spans 13 amino acids.

J is TRBJ2-5 and V is TRBV25-1; no definite D call. Germline CDR1 and CDR2: MGHDK and SYGVNS. Trimming removed 3 bases at V and 5 bases at J, with 25 bases between. The CDR3 is 18 residues long. This CDR3 reads CASSESRGVGWVLETQYF. The CDR3 region has the DNA TGTGCCAGCAGTGAGTCCCGTGGGGTAGGGTGGGTCCTGGAGACCCAGTACTTC.

This chain uses TRBV30 with TRBJ2-1, with D perhaps TRBD1 or TRBD2 (6 bases each). The germline V gene has CDR1 GTSNPN and CDR2 SVGIG (reference sequence). Trimming took off 5 bases at V and 8 bases at J, with 19 bases between the two ends. The length of the CDR3 is 14 residues. The CDR3 DNA reads as TGTGCCTGGTTCCTCTGGACCGGGGGCCATGAGCAGTTCTTC. Translated: CAWFLWTGGHEQFF.

The J gene is TRBJ2-7, the V gene TRBV29-1, with D possibly being TRBD1 (5 bases). Trimming took off 7 bases at V and 4 bases at J, with 20 bases between the two ends. There are 14 residues in the CDR3. In germline, CDR1 is SQVTM, CDR2 ANQGSEA. CDR3 region: CSAQRSGLEYEQYF. In DNA form, the CDR3 reads TGCAGCGCCCAAAGGTCAGGGCTTGAGTACGAGCAGTACTTC.

V gene TRBV29-1 combines with J gene TRBJ2-3; 8 nucleotides match TRBD2. Germline V gene lookup returns CDR1 SQVTM and CDR2 ANQGSEA. With 6 bases clipped from V and 0 bases from J, the junction kept 8 bases outside the gene matches. The CDR3 totals 15 residues. Here the CDR3 DNA reads TGCAGCGTCCGCCCGGGGGGGACGAGCACAGATACGCAGTATTTT. Residues: CSVRPGGTSTDTQYF.

This clone was detected ten times or more. This sequence joins TRBV6-8 and TRBJ2-7; D call uncertain. The CDR3 is 15 amino acids. V was pared by 4 bases and J by 3 bases, with 16 bases between. Germline V CDR1 and CDR2: MNHGY, SAAAGT. The CDR3 reads CASSSTLPLDYEQYF. As DNA, the CDR3 is TGTGCCAGCAGTTCTACGCTCCCTTTGGACTACGAGCAGTACTTC.

This rearrangement joins TRBV11-3 to TRBJ2-7; TRBD1 agrees at 7 bases. In germline, CDR1 is SGHNT, CDR2 YENEEA. This CDR3 comprises 14 residues. V shed 5 bases and J 5 bases; nucleotides not matched to a gene: 9. CDR3 sequence: CASSLRGQTHEQYF. In DNA form, the CDR3 reads TGTGCCAGCAGCCTCAGGGGACAGACCCACGAGCAGTACTTC. Looking up the rest from reference TRBV11-3 and TRBJ2-7 gives the full variable domain: EAGVVQSPRYKIIEKKQPVAFWCNPISGHNTLYWYLQNLGQGPELLIRYENEEAVDDSQLPKDRFSAERLKGVDSTLKIQPAELGDSAVYLCASSLRGQTHEQYFGPGTRLTVT.

With regard to this clone: The junction differs from germline at one of its ends, possibly a read error. The chain joins TRBV9 to TRBJ1-1; D gene unclear. Germline V gives CDR1 SGDLS, CDR2 YYNGEE. The CDR3 runs to 15 residues. CDR3 nucleotides: TGTGCCAGCAACGTAGCTACACTGAGGAACACTGAAGCTTTCTTT. Protein sequence: CASNVATLRNTEAFF.

This clone occurred a few times. The J gene is TRBJ2-1, the V gene TRBV9; 7 bases are shared with TRBD2. V shed 2 bases, J shed 1 base, and the junction held 3 bases outside the gene matches. CDR1 is SGDLS and CDR2 is YYNGEE in the germline V gene. The CDR3 runs 15 residues. CDR3 sequence (DNA): TGTGCCAGCAGCGTTAGCGGGCCGTCCTACAATGAGCAGTTCTTC. This codes for CASSVSGPSYNEQFF.

The chain uses TRBV11-3 and TRBJ1-2, with a weak D call TRBD1 (5 bases). Germline CDR1 and CDR2: SGHNT and YENEEA. This CDR3 is built from 15 residues. Trimming pared 0 bases from V and 5 bases from J, leaving 13 bases between. The CDR3 spells CASSLESQGNYGYTF. In nucleotides, the CDR3 is TGTGCCAGCAGCTTAGAATCCCAGGGAAATTATGGCTACACCTTC.

This clone was detected only a few times. V gene TRBV6-8 combines with J gene TRBJ1-4; TRBD1 matches at 10 bases. This CDR3 is 15 amino acids long. Germline V lookup: CDR1 MNHGY, CDR2 SAAAGT. V lost 0 bases and J lost 6; bases outside the gene matches: 1. The CDR3 protein is CASSYSGTGDEKLFF. CDR3 sequence (DNA): TGTGCCAGCAGTTACTCCGGGACAGGGGATGAAAAACTGTTTTTT.

This sequence joins TRBV30 and TRBJ1-6, with 7 nucleotides matching TRBD1. This CDR3 is built from 13 residues. V was clipped by 1 base and J by 10 bases; unmatched bases: 4. Germline CDR1 GTSNPN, CDR2 SVGIG (reference sequence). CDR3 DNA sequence: TGTGCCTGGAGTGCTACAGGGGAATCACCCCTCCACTTT. Translation: CAWSATGESPLHF.

This clone was counted a single time. The chain employs TRBV30 and TRBJ2-2; D is possibly TRBD1 or TRBD2 (5 bases each). Germline-derived CDR1 and CDR2 are GTSNPN and SVGIG (reference sequence). The CDR3 extends over 19 amino acids. V lost 5 bases, J lost 7 bases, and 32 bases lay in between. The DNA for the CDR3 is TGTGCCTGGGGGAAACTTCGGGACCCGAACCTTCCCTATAACGGGGAGCTGTTTTTT. It codes for CAWGKLRDPNLPYNGELFF.

This clone was detected a few times. The chain recombines TRBV6-8 with TRBJ2-3; D uncertain. With 10 bases removed from V and 2 bases from J, the gap between germline ends came to 19 bases. This CDR3 has 15 residues. CDR1 is MNHGY, CDR2 SAAAGT, per germline. CDR3 sequence (DNA): TGTGCCATCAGCCTTTCCCACCCCACCACAGATACGCAGTATTTT. This sequence encodes CAISLSHPTTDTQYF.

The table lists this clone with a count of one. The rearrangement uses TRBV28 and TRBJ1-1, with a weak D call TRBD1 (5 bases). Germline V gene lookup returns CDR1 MDHEN and CDR2 SYDVKM. The V end lost 6 bases, the J end lost 3 bases, and 8 bases lay between the germline ends. The CDR3 length is 12 residues. CDR3 in amino acids: CASSNRYTEAFF. The CDR3 bases are TGTGCCAGCAGCAACAGGTACACTGAAGCTTTCTTT.

The rearrangement links TRBV6-8 to TRBJ2-7, with a possible D match to TRBD1 (6 bases). The V end was cut by 7 bases, the J end by 7 bases, with 17 bases between. Germline V CDR1 and CDR2: MNHGY, SAAAGT. The CDR3 contains 13 residues. Written as DNA, the CDR3 is TGTGCCAGCATCAAACAGGGATCGAAGGAGCAGTACTTC. This gives the protein CASIKQGSKEQYF.

V is TRBV19 and J is TRBJ2-5, with 7 bases that match TRBD1. Germline values: CDR1 LNHDA, CDR2 SQIVND (reference sequence). The CDR3 extends over 14 amino acids. V lost 5 bases and J lost 5; bases outside the gene matches: 8. The DNA of the CDR3 is TGTGCCAGTAGTTTACAGGGGACGGGGGAGACCCAGTACTTC. This translates into CASSLQGTGETQYF.

The chain joins TRBV18 to TRBJ2-5, with D uncertain. This CDR3 spans 13 amino acids. Germline V gene sequence: CDR1 KGHSH, CDR2 LQKENI. The germline V and J ends were trimmed by 0 bases and 4 bases, with 6 bases remaining between them. The CDR3 sequence: CASSPPDGETQYF. The CDR3 coding sequence is TGTGCCAGCTCACCACCAGACGGAGAGACCCAGTACTTC.